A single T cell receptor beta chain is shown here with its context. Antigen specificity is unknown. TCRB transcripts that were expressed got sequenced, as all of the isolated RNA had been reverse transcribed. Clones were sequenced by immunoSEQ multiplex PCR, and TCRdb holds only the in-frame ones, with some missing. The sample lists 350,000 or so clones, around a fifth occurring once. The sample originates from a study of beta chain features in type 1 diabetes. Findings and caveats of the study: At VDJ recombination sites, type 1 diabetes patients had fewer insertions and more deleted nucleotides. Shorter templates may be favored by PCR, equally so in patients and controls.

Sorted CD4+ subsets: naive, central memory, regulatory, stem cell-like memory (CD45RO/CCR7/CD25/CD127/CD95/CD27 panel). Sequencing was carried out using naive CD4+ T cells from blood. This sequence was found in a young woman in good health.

The CDR3 nucleotides read TGTGCCAGCAGCCAAGATCGCAGAAACCTCTACGAGCAGTACTTC. Translated: CASSQDRRNLYEQYF. The chain links TRBV4-2 to TRBJ2-7; no firm D call. V was clipped by 0 bases and J by 3 bases, with 12 bases between them. This CDR3 contains 15 residues. Germline lookup yields CDR1 LGHNA and CDR2 YNFKEQ.